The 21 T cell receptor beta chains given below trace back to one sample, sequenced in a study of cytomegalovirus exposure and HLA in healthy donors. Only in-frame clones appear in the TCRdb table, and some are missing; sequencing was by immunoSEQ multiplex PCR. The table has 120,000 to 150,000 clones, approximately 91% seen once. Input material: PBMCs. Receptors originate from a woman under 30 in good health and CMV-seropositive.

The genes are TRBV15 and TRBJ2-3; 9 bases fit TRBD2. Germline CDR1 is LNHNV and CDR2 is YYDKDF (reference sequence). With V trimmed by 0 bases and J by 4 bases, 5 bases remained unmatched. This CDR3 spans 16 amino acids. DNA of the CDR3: TGTGCCACCAGCAGAGAGGCTAGCGGGATTGCAGATACGCAGTATTTT. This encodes CATSREASGIADTQYF.

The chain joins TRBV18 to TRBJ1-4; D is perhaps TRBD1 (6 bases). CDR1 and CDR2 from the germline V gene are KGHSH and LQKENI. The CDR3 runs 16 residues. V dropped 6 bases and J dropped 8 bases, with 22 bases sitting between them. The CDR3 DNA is TGTGCCAGCTCTCGTCTCTGGACAGTGAGAGGGGAAAAACTGTTTTTT. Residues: CASSRLWTVRGEKLFF. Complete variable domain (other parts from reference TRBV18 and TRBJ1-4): NAGVMQNPRHLVRRRGQEARLRCSPMKGHSHVYWYRQLPEEGLKFMVYLQKENIIDESGMPKERFSAEFPKEGPSILRIQQVVRGDSAAYFCASSRLWTVRGEKLFFGSGTQLSVL.

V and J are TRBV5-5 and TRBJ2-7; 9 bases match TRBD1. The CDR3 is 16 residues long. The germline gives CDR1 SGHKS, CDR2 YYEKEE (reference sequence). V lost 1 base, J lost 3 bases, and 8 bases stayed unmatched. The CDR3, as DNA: TGTGCCAGCAGCTTGCGGCTGGGACAGGGTATCTACGAGCAGTACTTC. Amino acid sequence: CASSLRLGQGIYEQYF.

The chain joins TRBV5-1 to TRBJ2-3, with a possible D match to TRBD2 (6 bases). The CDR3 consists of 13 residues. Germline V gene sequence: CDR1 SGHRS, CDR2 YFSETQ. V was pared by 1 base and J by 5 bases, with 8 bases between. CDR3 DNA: TGCGCCAGCAGCTTGTTCGGGGGAGATACGCAGTATTTT. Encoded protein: CASSLFGGDTQYF.

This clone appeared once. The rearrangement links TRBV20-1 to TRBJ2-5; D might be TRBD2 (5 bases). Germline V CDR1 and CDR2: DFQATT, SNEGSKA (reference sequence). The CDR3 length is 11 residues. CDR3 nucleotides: TGCAGCGCCGAGGGCTCGGGGACCCAGTACTTC. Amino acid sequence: CSAEGSGTQYF.

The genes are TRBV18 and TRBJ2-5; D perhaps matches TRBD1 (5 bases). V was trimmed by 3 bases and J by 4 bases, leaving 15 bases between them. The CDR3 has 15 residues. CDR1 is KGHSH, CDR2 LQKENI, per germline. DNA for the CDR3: TGTGCCAGCTCACCTACCCGGACACAGTCAGAGACCCAGTACTTC. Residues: CASSPTRTQSETQYF.

The CDR3 region is CASEPSGRTDTQYF. The CDR3 DNA follows: TGTGCTAGTGAGCCTAGCGGGAGAACGGATACGCAGTATTTT. The V call is TRBV12-5, the J call TRBJ2-3, with 10 bases matching TRBD2. Germline trimming cut 7 bases from V and 6 bases from J; bases unmatched to any gene: 7. The CDR3 length is 14 residues. Per germline, CDR1 LGHNT and CDR2 FRNRAP.

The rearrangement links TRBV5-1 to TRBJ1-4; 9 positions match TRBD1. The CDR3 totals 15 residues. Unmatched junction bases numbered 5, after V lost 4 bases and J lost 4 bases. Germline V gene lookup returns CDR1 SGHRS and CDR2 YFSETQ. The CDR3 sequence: CASSPGQGVNEKLFF. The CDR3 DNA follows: TGCGCCAGCAGCCCGGGACAGGGCGTTAATGAAAAACTGTTTTTT.

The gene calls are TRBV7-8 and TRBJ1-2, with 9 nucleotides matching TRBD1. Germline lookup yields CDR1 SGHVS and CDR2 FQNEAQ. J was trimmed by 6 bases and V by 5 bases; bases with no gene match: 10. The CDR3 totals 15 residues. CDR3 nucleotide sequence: TGTGCCAGCAGCCCCAGGACAGGGGAAACACATGGCTACACCTTC. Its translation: CASSPRTGETHGYTF.

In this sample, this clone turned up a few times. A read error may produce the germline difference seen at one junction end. CDR3 sequence (DNA): TGTGCTAGCAGCCCGGGACAGTCAAACGAGCAGTACTTC. This encodes CASSPGQSNEQYF. The gene calls are TRBV7-7 and TRBJ2-7; 7 nucleotides align to TRBD1. The CDR3 loop spans 13 amino acids. From germline, CDR1 is SSHAT and CDR2 FNYEAQ (reference sequence).

CDR3: CASSRGLAGGILYEQYF. The CDR3 DNA sequence: TGCGCCAGCAGCCGGGGACTAGCGGGAGGAATCCTCTACGAGCAGTACTTC. The gene calls are TRBV5-1 and TRBJ2-7; 15 nucleotides agree with TRBD2. CDR1 is SGHRS and CDR2 is YFSETQ in the germline V gene. This CDR3 contains 17 residues. The V gene end was trimmed by 4 bases and the J gene end by 3 bases; junction bases not matched to a gene: 8. The full variable domain, completed using reference TRBV5-1 and TRBJ2-7, is KAGVTQTPRYLIKTRGQQVTLSCSPISGHRSVSWYQQTPGQGLQFLFEYFSETQRNKGNFPGRFSGRQFSNSRSEMNVSTLELGDSALYLCASSRGLAGGILYEQYFGPGTRLTVT.

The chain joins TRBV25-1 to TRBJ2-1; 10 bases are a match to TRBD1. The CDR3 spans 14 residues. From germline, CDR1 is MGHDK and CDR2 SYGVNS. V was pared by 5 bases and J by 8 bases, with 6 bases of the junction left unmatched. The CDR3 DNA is TGTGCCAGCAGTCCGGGACAGGGGTCTGATGAGCAGTTCTTC. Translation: CASSPGQGSDEQFF.

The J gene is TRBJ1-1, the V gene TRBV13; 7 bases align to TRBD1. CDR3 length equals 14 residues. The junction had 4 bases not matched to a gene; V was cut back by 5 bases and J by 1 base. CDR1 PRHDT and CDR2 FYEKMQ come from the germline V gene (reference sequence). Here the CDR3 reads CASSPGTANTEAFF. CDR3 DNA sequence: TGTGCCAGCAGCCCCGGGACAGCGAACACTGAAGCTTTCTTT. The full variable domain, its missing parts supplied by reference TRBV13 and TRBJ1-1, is AAGVIQSPRHLIKEKRETATLKCYPIPRHDTVYWYQQGPGQDPQFLISFYEKMQSDKGSIPDRFSAQQFSDYHSELNMSSLELGDSALYFCASSPGTANTEAFFGQGTRLTVV.

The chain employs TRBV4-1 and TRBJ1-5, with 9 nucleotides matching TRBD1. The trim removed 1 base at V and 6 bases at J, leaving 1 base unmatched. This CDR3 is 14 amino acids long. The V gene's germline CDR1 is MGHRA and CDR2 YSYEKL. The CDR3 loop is CASSQVQGAQPQHF. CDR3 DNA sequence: TGCGCCAGCAGCCAAGTACAGGGGGCTCAGCCCCAGCATTTT.

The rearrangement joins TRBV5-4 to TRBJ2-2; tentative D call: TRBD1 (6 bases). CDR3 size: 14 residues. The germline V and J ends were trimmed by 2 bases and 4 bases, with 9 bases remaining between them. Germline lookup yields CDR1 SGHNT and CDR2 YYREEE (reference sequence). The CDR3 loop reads CASSLTRGTGELFF. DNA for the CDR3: TGTGCCAGCAGCTTAACCAGGGGCACCGGGGAGCTGTTTTTT.

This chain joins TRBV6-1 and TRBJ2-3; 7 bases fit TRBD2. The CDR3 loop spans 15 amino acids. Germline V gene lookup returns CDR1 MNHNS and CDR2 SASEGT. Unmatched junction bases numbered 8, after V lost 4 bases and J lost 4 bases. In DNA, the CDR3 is TGTGCCAGCAGTGGGGGGGAGGGGCTGGCAGATACGCAGTATTTT. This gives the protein CASSGGEGLADTQYF.

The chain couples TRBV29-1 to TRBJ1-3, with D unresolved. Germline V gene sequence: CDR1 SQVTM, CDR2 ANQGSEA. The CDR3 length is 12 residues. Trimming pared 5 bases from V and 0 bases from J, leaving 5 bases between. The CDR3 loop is CSVSSSGNTIYF. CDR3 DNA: TGCAGCGTTTCTAGCTCTGGAAACACCATATATTTT.

CDR3 region: CASQTRGREKLFF. CDR3 DNA: TGTGCCAGCCAGACCAGGGGCCGGGAAAAACTGTTTTTT. The chain carries TRBV19 and TRBJ1-4; D is perhaps TRBD1 (6 bases). The CDR3 has 13 residues. V was cut by 9 bases and J by 8 bases, with 16 bases left in between. Germline-derived CDR1 and CDR2 are LNHDA and SQIVND (reference sequence).

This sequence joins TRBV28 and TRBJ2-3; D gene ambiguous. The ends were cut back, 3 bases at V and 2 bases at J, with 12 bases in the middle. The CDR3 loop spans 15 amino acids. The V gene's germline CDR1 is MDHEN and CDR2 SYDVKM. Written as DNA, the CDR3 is TGTGCCAGCAGTTTTGCCCGGCAGGACACAGATACGCAGTATTTT. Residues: CASSFARQDTDTQYF.

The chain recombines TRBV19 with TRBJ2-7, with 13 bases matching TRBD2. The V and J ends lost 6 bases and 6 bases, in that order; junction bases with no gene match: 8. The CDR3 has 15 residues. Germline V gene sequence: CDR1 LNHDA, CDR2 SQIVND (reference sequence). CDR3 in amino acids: CASSITSGRAPEQYF. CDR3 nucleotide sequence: TGTGCCAGTAGCATTACTAGCGGGAGGGCCCCCGAGCAGTACTTC.

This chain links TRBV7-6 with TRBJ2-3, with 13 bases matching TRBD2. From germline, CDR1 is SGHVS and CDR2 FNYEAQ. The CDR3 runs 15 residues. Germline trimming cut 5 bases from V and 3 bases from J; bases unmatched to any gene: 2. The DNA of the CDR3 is TGTGCCAGCAGCGGACTAGCGGGAGTGACAGATACGCAGTATTTT. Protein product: CASSGLAGVTDTQYF.